Listed below are T cell receptor beta chains from one sample, sequenced in a study of blood T cell repertoires in COVID-19. The table came from immunoSEQ multiplex PCR; TCRdb's copy has only in-frame clones and leaves some out. The data contain 130,000 or so clones, roughly 80% of them singletons. Specimen: peripheral blood. The receptors come from a human donor in a cohort sampled during active COVID-19. Each CDR3 is given with its conserved first and last residue. D genes are given only for firm matches. Expanded clones get a size class; other rows say once, few or many, or leave the size out.

d_call: TRBD1; j_call: TRBJ2-2; v_call: TRBV19; clone_size: .; cdr3_aa: CASTGTAAGELFF; cdr3_nt: TGTGCCAGTACCGGGACAGCGGCCGGGGAGCTGTTTTTT
d_call: .; j_call: TRBJ2-3; v_call: TRBV28; clone_size: once; cdr3_aa: CASSFSLAQQYF; cdr3_nt: TGTGCCAGCAGTTTTAGCCTCGCTCAGCAGTATTTT
d_call: .; j_call: TRBJ2-7; v_call: TRBV19; clone_size: .; cdr3_aa: CASSFPFDEQYF; cdr3_nt: TGTGCCAGTAGTTTTCCGTTCGACGAGCAGTACTTC
d_call: .; j_call: TRBJ2-2; v_call: TRBV6-5; clone_size: .; cdr3_aa: CASRARTVTGELFF; cdr3_nt: TGTGCCAGCAGGGCCAGGACAGTCACCGGGGAGCTGTTTTTT
d_call: .; j_call: TRBJ2-2; v_call: TRBV2; clone_size: .; cdr3_aa: CASSEWTGTGELFF; cdr3_nt: TGTGCCAGCAGTGAATGGACGGGAACCGGGGAGCTGTTTTTT
d_call: .; j_call: TRBJ1-1; v_call: TRBV4-1; clone_size: .; cdr3_aa: CASSQQGLNTEAFF; cdr3_nt: TGCGCCAGCAGCCAACAGGGGTTGAACACTGAAGCTTTCTTT
d_call: TRBD1; j_call: TRBJ1-6; v_call: TRBV10-3; clone_size: .; cdr3_aa: CAIPARSNTGDRGHNNYNSPLHF; cdr3_nt: TGTGCCATCCCCGCAAGATCAAATACCGGGGACAGGGGGCATAACAATTATAATTCACCCCTCCACTTT
d_call: .; j_call: TRBJ1-2; v_call: TRBV11-2; clone_size: once; cdr3_aa: CASSLDPNYGYTF; cdr3_nt: TGTGCCAGCAGCTTAGACCCAAACTATGGCTACACCTTC
d_call: TRBD1; j_call: TRBJ2-7; v_call: TRBV5-4; clone_size: once; cdr3_aa: CASSLGARTGNYEQYF; cdr3_nt: TGTGCCAGCAGCTTGGGTGCCCGGACAGGGAACTACGAGCAGTACTTC
d_call: TRBD2; j_call: TRBJ2-1; v_call: TRBV5-1; clone_size: .; cdr3_aa: CASSLTSGGSNEQFF; cdr3_nt: TGCGCCAGCAGCTTGACTAGCGGGGGATCGAATGAGCAGTTCTTC
d_call: TRBD2; j_call: TRBJ2-1; v_call: TRBV5-1; clone_size: .; cdr3_aa: CASRGLAGDDNEQFF; cdr3_nt: TGCGCCAGCAGGGGACTAGCGGGAGACGATAATGAGCAGTTCTTC
d_call: TRBD2; j_call: TRBJ2-1; v_call: TRBV11-2; clone_size: .; cdr3_aa: CASSLVGGPNNEQFF; cdr3_nt: TGTGCCAGCAGCTTAGTGGGAGGGCCAAACAATGAGCAGTTCTTC
d_call: .; j_call: TRBJ1-2; v_call: TRBV3-1/TRBV3-2; clone_size: .; cdr3_aa: CASSQVRGGGYTF; cdr3_nt: TGTGCCAGCAGCCAAGTCAGAGGCGGTGGCTACACCTTC
d_call: .; j_call: TRBJ1-2; v_call: TRBV27; clone_size: .; cdr3_aa: CASSPIPLYYGYTF; cdr3_nt: TGTGCCAGCAGTCCTATCCCCCTTTACTATGGCTACACCTTC
d_call: TRBD1; j_call: TRBJ2-6; v_call: TRBV7-2; clone_size: .; cdr3_aa: CASSLRQGAGANVLTF; cdr3_nt: TGTGCCAGCAGCCTCAGACAGGGGGCTGGGGCCAACGTCCTGACTTTC
d_call: TRBD1; j_call: TRBJ2-7; v_call: TRBV27; clone_size: .; cdr3_aa: CASSFETGRYEQYF; cdr3_nt: TGTGCCAGCAGTTTTGAGACAGGGAGATACGAGCAGTACTTC
d_call: .; j_call: TRBJ1-4; v_call: TRBV7-2; clone_size: .; cdr3_aa: CASSTMGASEKLFF; cdr3_nt: TGTGCCAGCAGCACCATGGGGGCAAGCGAAAAACTGTTTTTT
d_call: .; j_call: TRBJ2-2; v_call: TRBV30; clone_size: .; cdr3_aa: CAWSSGLGTGELFF; cdr3_nt: TGTGCCTGGAGTTCAGGGTTGGGGACCGGGGAGCTGTTTTTT
d_call: .; j_call: TRBJ2-2; v_call: TRBV3-1/TRBV3-2; clone_size: .; cdr3_aa: CASSQAGFTGELFF; cdr3_nt: TGTGCCAGCAGCCAGGCAGGGTTCACCGGGGAGCTGTTTTTT
d_call: .; j_call: TRBJ2-7; v_call: TRBV14; clone_size: .; cdr3_aa: CASSQEAGSAYEQYF; cdr3_nt: TGTGCCAGCAGCCAAGAGGCAGGATCTGCCTACGAGCAGTACTTC
d_call: .; j_call: TRBJ1-1; v_call: TRBV7-9; clone_size: few; cdr3_aa: CASSPQRVGTEAFF; cdr3_nt: TGTGCCAGCAGCCCTCAGAGGGTTGGCACTGAAGCTTTCTTT
d_call: TRBD2; j_call: TRBJ2-5; v_call: TRBV28; clone_size: .; cdr3_aa: CASGRLAANQETQYF; cdr3_nt: TGTGCCAGCGGGAGACTAGCGGCCAACCAAGAGACCCAGTACTTC
d_call: .; j_call: TRBJ1-2; v_call: TRBV30; clone_size: .; cdr3_aa: CAHNRGGHYGYTF; cdr3_nt: TGTGCCCATAACCGGGGGGGACACTATGGCTACACCTTC